A selection of T cell receptor beta chains follows, all from one sample in a study of T cells in tumors after PD-1 blockade. Sequencing was performed with immunoSEQ multiplex PCR; in TCRdb, only in-frame clones are kept and a portion is missing. The sample gives 10,000 to 15,000 clones, roughly 69% of which show up once; around 17% is in the top ten. The source was tumor tissue, collected before anti-PD-1 treatment. Every receptor here comes from a human donor with basal cell carcinoma. Both conserved end residues are trimmed from each CDR3.

cdr3_aa	v_call	j_call
ASSLDSWAHGYT	TRBV11-3	TRBJ1-2
ASSLGYTGSGANVLT	TRBV11-3	TRBJ2-6
ASSLGLPGELF	TRBV7-3	TRBJ2-2
ASSLRGYVGTDTQY	TRBV5-1	TRBJ2-3
ASSESRLALTDTQY	TRBV2	TRBJ2-3
ASSQEGLEGTQY	TRBV4-2	TRBJ2-5
ASSPHDTQY	TRBV18	TRBJ2-3
ASSRDVYGYT	TRBV6-2/TRBV6-3	TRBJ1-2
ASRDLGSNQPQH	TRBV28	TRBJ1-5
ASSLGFLFGSEQF	TRBV11-3	TRBJ2-1
ASFFNYGYT	TRBV6-5	TRBJ1-2
ASSPNHRGGYEQY	TRBV6-5	TRBJ2-7
ASSLVPGLVKNIQY	TRBV5-4	TRBJ2-4
ASSYSTGLYEQY	TRBV6-5	TRBJ2-7
ASSTSTGELF	TRBV9	TRBJ2-2
AWSVWNKRTNYGYT	TRBV30	TRBJ1-2
ASSLMTTSGNTIY	TRBV13	TRBJ1-3
ASSQPGTETQY	TRBV4-1	TRBJ2-5
ASSYRGKTGELF	TRBV2	TRBJ2-2
ASSQTSGVTDTQY	TRBV4-2	TRBJ2-3
ASSLAGGKDTQY	TRBV7-9	TRBJ2-3
ASSSTLRVSYGYT	TRBV6-6	TRBJ1-2
ASSTTFFERSTDTQY	TRBV13	TRBJ2-3
SDGCQPQH	TRBV29-1	TRBJ1-5
ASSGSHTEAF	TRBV19	TRBJ1-1
ASSWDSLAYSNQPQH	TRBV4-1	TRBJ1-5
ASSLLAVQF	TRBV7-9	TRBJ2-1
ASSQGAVTEAF	TRBV18	TRBJ1-1
ASSLAANRGGEKLF	TRBV7-2	TRBJ1-4
ASSPLLGADTQY	TRBV5-1	TRBJ2-3
ASSYSRGAGGYT	TRBV6-5	TRBJ1-2
ASSPRDPSSYNEQF	TRBV18	TRBJ2-1
SVGTSGSGEQY	TRBV29-1	TRBJ2-7
ASSYDREWGGELF	TRBV6-5	TRBJ2-2
AWSNRVAGNTIY	TRBV30	TRBJ1-3
ASSFTGTDTQY	TRBV7-9	TRBJ2-3
ASSREGGAF	TRBV3-1/TRBV3-2	TRBJ1-1
ASTHGDYNEQF	TRBV12-3/TRBV12-4	TRBJ2-1
ASSPVWGERKSGYT	TRBV28	TRBJ1-2
ASSLFAPPDEKLF	TRBV5-1	TRBJ1-4
ASSPGGGTKNIQY	TRBV6-2/TRBV6-3	TRBJ2-4
ASSNTGYGYT	TRBV5-1	TRBJ1-2
ASSPSGARDGNTIY	TRBV5-1	TRBJ1-3
ASSPRGVNTGELF	TRBV7-9	TRBJ2-2
ASSQDTGGTDTQY	TRBV14	TRBJ2-3
ASRAGTDNQAGELF	TRBV5-1	TRBJ2-2
ASSLATVYGYT	TRBV7-9	TRBJ1-2
ASSYATSRGYT	TRBV6-5	TRBJ1-2
ATSRDGGGQGTDTQY	TRBV15	TRBJ2-3
ASSLGGTVYEQY	TRBV7-9	TRBJ2-7
ASRPRDRVWNEQF	TRBV6-2/TRBV6-3	TRBJ2-1
ASSWAGFTDTQY	TRBV19	TRBJ2-3
ASSLGGTSDQPQH	TRBV5-4	TRBJ1-5
ASSLALAGGPSSYEQY	TRBV11-2	TRBJ2-7
ATSRGFEQF	TRBV15	TRBJ2-1